Listed below are T cell receptor beta chains from one sample, sequenced in a study of cytomegalovirus exposure and HLA in healthy donors. TCRdb's copy holds only in-frame clones and misses some; the assay was immunoSEQ multiplex PCR. The table has about 73,000 clones, 75% seen once. Sequencing was performed on PBMCs. These receptors all come from a man aged 65 to 79 in good health and CMV-seronegative. The CDR3 runs from the conserved cysteine through the conserved F or W. D genes are given only for firm matches. Some rows have no size entry. The others give once, few or many, or a class for an expanded clone.

>NA|NA|TRBJ1-4|TRBV27
CASSPYRATNEKLFF
TGTGCCAGCAGTCCATACAGGGCAACTAATGAAAAACTGTTTTTT
>TRBD1|NA|TRBJ2-5|TRBV10-2
CASSEGGKQGGPRRTQYF
TGCGCCAGCAGTGAGGGGGGGAAACAGGGGGGCCCAAGGAGGACCCAGTACTTC
>NA|few|TRBJ1-6|TRBV30
CAWRGTLSPLHF
TGTGCCTGGAGAGGGACACTCTCACCCCTCCACTTT
>TRBD1|once|TRBJ2-7|TRBV5-8
CASSSGTGGEQYF
TGTGCCAGCAGTTCCGGGACAGGGGGCGAGCAGTACTTC
>NA|NA|TRBJ1-5|TRBV28
CASSSRDGNQPQHF
TGTGCCAGCAGTTCCAGGGATGGCAATCAGCCCCAGCATTTT
>NA|NA|TRBJ1-2|TRBV6-5
CASSRAQGIRYGYTF
TGTGCCAGCTCCAGGGCTCAGGGCATTCGCTATGGCTACACCTTC
>TRBD1|NA|TRBJ2-1|TRBV2
CASSGQGGRDEQFF
TGTGCCAGCAGCGGACAGGGAGGTCGCGATGAGCAGTTCTTC
>NA|NA|TRBJ2-3|TRBV5-8
CASSLYRDSTDTQYF
TGTGCCAGCAGCTTGTACAGGGACAGCACAGATACGCAGTATTTT
>NA|NA|TRBJ2-5|TRBV7-2
CASSLTGGSSVETQYF
TGTGCCAGCAGCTTAACGGGGGGCAGCTCGGTAGAGACCCAGTACTTC
>NA|NA|TRBJ2-5|TRBV5-1
CASSLGTVSGETQYF
TGCGCCAGCAGCTTGGGTACAGTCAGTGGAGAGACCCAGTACTTC
>NA|NA|TRBJ1-2|TRBV6-5
CASSYSPRGYGYTF
TGTGCCAGCAGTTACTCCCCCCGGGGCTATGGCTACACCTTC
>TRBD1|NA|TRBJ2-1|TRBV2
CASSLLGQDYNEQFF
TGTGCCAGCAGCTTACTCGGACAGGACTACAATGAGCAGTTCTTC
>NA|NA|TRBJ1-2|TRBV19
CASSMDRDYGYTF
TGTGCCAGTAGTATGGACAGAGACTATGGCTACACCTTC
>NA|NA|TRBJ1-3|TRBV7-2
CASSLGSQGSGNTIYF
TGTGCCAGCAGCTTAGGTTCCCAGGGGAGCGGAAACACCATATATTTT
>TRBD1|NA|TRBJ2-7|TRBV11-2
CASSPGTARSYEQYF
TGTGCCAGCAGCCCTGGGACAGCCCGCTCCTACGAGCAGTACTTC
>NA|NA|TRBJ1-5|TRBV7-2
CASSSILDTNQPQHF
TGTGCCAGCAGCTCGATCTTGGACACGAATCAGCCCCAGCATTTT
>NA|NA|TRBJ1-6|TRBV7-2
CASSHRTENSPLHF
TGTGCCAGCAGCCACAGGACGGAAAATTCACCCCTCCACTTT
>NA|NA|TRBJ1-1|TRBV7-2
CASSLRYGQNTEAFF
TGTGCCAGCAGCTTGCGGTATGGACAGAACACTGAAGCTTTCTTT
>NA|NA|TRBJ2-3|TRBV7-9
CASSSTTDTQYF
TGTGCCAGCAGCTCTACCACAGATACGCAGTATTTT
>NA|NA|TRBJ2-3|TRBV2
CASSYTTATDTQYF
TGTGCCAGCAGCTATACGACAGCCACAGATACGCAGTATTTT
>NA|NA|TRBJ1-5|TRBV7-2
CASSLVSGATQPQHF
TGTGCCAGCAGCTTAGTATCAGGGGCGACTCAGCCCCAGCATTTT
>TRBD1|NA|TRBJ1-4|TRBV7-8
CASSRPGQGDEKLFF
TGTGCCAGCAGTCGACCGGGACAGGGGGATGAAAAACTGTTTTTT
>TRBD1|few|TRBJ2-7|TRBV7-9
CSSSAGLGQGIHEQYF
TGTTCCAGCAGCGCGGGACTGGGACAGGGAATTCACGAGCAGTACTTC
>TRBD2|NA|TRBJ2-5|TRBV12-5
CASGLRPGTRIYQETQYF
TGTGCTAGTGGTTTACGGCCTGGGACTAGGATTTACCAAGAGACCCAGTACTTC
>NA|few|TRBJ2-7|TRBV6-1
CASAGAYEQYF
TGTGCCAGCGCGGGCGCCTACGAGCAGTACTTC
>TRBD2|NA|TRBJ2-3|TRBV11-3
CASSLSRTSGRLTDTQYF
TGTGCCAGCAGCCTTTCGCGGACTAGCGGGAGGTTGACAGATACGCAGTATTTT
>NA|NA|TRBJ1-2|TRBV6-1
CASSESVQGYGYTF
TGTGCCAGCAGTGAATCAGTACAGGGCTATGGCTACACCTTC
>TRBD2|NA|TRBJ2-1|TRBV4-3
CASSATSGDYNEQFF
TGCGCCAGCAGCGCCACTAGCGGAGACTACAATGAGCAGTTCTTC
>TRBD1|NA|TRBJ2-5|TRBV7-8
CASSYRDRTETQYF
TGTGCCAGCAGTTATAGGGACAGGACGGAGACCCAGTACTTC
>NA|NA|TRBJ2-2|TRBV19
CASRKTVNTGELFF
TGTGCCAGTCGCAAGACTGTTAACACCGGGGAGCTGTTTTTT
>TRBD2|NA|TRBJ2-1|TRBV18
CASSHYSTGTSGRYNEQLF
TGTGCCAGCTCACACTACTCTACCGGGACTAGCGGGAGGTACAATGAGCAGCTCTTC